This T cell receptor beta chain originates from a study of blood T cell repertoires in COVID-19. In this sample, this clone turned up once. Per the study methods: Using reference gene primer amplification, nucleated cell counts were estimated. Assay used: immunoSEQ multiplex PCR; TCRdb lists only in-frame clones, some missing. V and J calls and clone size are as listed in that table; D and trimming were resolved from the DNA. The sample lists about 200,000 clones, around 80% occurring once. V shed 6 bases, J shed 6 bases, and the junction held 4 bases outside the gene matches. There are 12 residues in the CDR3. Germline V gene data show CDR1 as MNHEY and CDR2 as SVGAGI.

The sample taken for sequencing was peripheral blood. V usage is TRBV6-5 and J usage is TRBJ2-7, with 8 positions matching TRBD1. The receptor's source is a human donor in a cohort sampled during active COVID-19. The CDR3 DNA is TGTGCCAGCAGCGTGACAGGGGTCGAGCAGTACTTC. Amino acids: CASSVTGVEQYF.